This entry concerns a single T cell receptor (beta chain). PCR primers comprised 60 Vbeta and 13 Jbeta primers. Assay: immunoSEQ multiplex PCR; the TCRdb copy retains only in-frame clones and omits some. Found here are 100,000 to 150,000 clones, approximately 72% of them singletons; the top ten hold about 3%. At sampling all donors were nominally healthy, likely with unrecorded immune exposures. This sample was taken from a study of cytomegalovirus exposure and HLA in healthy donors. The germline CDR1 and CDR2 sequences are SGHVS and FQNEAQ. V was trimmed by 5 bases and J by 2 bases, leaving 13 bases between them. The CDR3 covers 14 residues.

The sequence came from a human donor in good health. The chain joins TRBV7-8 to TRBJ2-7; D might be TRBD1 (5 bases). Sequenced sample: PBMCs. CDR3 sequence: CASSLSDRPYEQYF. The CDR3 DNA reads TGTGCCAGCAGCCTCTCAGACAGACCCTACGAGCAGTACTTC.